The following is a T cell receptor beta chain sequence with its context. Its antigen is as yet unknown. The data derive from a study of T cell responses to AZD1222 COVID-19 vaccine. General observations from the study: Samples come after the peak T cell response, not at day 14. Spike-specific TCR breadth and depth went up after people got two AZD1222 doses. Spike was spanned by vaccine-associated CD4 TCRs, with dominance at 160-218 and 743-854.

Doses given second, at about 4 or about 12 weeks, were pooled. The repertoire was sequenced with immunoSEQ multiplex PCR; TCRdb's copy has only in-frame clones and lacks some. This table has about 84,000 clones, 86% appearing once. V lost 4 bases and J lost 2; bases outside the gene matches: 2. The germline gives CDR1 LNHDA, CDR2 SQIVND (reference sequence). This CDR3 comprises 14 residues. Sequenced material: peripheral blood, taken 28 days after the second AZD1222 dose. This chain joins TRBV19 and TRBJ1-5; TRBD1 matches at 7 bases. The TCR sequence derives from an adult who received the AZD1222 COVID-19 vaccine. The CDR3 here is CASSNTGGNQPQHF. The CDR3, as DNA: TGTGCCAGTAGTAACACAGGGGGCAATCAGCCCCAGCATTTT.